The 23 T cell receptor beta chains listed next were all sequenced from one sample in a study of blood T cell repertoires in COVID-19. The table came from immunoSEQ multiplex PCR; TCRdb's copy has only in-frame clones and leaves some out. There are more than 150,000 clones in the sample; 83% occur only once, and around 6.3% lies in the top ten. The specimen sequenced was peripheral blood. These receptor sequences come from a woman aged 35 to 49 with acute or convalescent COVID-19.

The V call is TRBV5-4, the J call TRBJ2-7; D call uncertain. Trimming took 1 base from V and 7 from J, leaving 9 bases between them. The CDR3 runs to 12 residues. CDR1 and CDR2 (germline): SGHNT, YYREEE (reference sequence). As DNA, the CDR3 is TGTGCCAGCAGCTTGTACCGTACAGAGCAGTACTTC. Amino acid sequence: CASSLYRTEQYF.

This chain uses TRBV19 with TRBJ1-5; 7 bases match TRBD1. CDR3 length: 15 amino acids. Germline V CDR1 and CDR2: LNHDA, SQIVND (reference sequence). With 6 bases clipped from V and 3 bases from J, the junction kept 8 bases outside the gene matches. The CDR3: CASSDTGATNQPQHF. CDR3 DNA sequence: TGTGCCAGTAGCGATACAGGGGCGACCAATCAGCCCCAGCATTTT. The whole variable domain, remainder taken from reference TRBV19 and TRBJ1-5, is DGGITQSPKYLFRKEGQNVTLSCEQNLNHDAMYWYRQDPGQGLRLIYYSQIVNDFQKGDIAEGYSVSREKKESFPLTVTSAQKNPTAFYLCASSDTGATNQPQHFGDGTRLSIL.

The genes are TRBV4-1 and TRBJ1-2, with 8 bases matching TRBD1. The CDR3 consists of 13 residues. Germline V CDR1 and CDR2: MGHRA, YSYEKL. V lost 2 bases, J lost 7 bases, and 3 bases stayed unmatched. CDR3 coding DNA: TGCGCCAGCAGCCAATCGGACAGGGCTGGCTACACCTTC. It translates to CASSQSDRAGYTF.

For the CDR3, the DNA is TGTGCCAACGGACAGGCAAGGTGGGGTCAGCCCCAGCATTTT. Its protein is CANGQARWGQPQHF. The J gene is TRBJ1-5, the V gene TRBV28; 7 nucleotides align to TRBD1. Germline trimming cut 10 bases from V and 6 bases from J; bases unmatched to any gene: 12. The CDR3 length is 14 residues. Germline-derived CDR1 and CDR2 are MDHEN and SYDVKM.

Only a few counts were recorded for this clone. This rearrangement joins TRBV28 to TRBJ2-7, with 8 nucleotides matching TRBD1. Per the germline V gene, CDR1 is MDHEN and CDR2 is SYDVKM. CDR3 size: 14 residues. With 8 bases clipped from V and 5 bases from J, the junction kept 11 bases outside the gene matches. The CDR3 loop is CASRPITQGDEQYF. As DNA, the CDR3 is TGTGCCAGCCGACCTATTACACAGGGGGACGAGCAGTACTTC.

The chain couples TRBV18 to TRBJ1-5, with 7 bases lining up with TRBD1. The CDR3 is 14 amino acids. V gave up 2 bases and J gave up 4 bases; unmatched junction bases: 2. Germline values: CDR1 KGHSH, CDR2 LQKENI. CDR3 sequence reads: CASSPRTGNQPQHF. Here the CDR3 DNA reads TGTGCCAGCTCACCAAGGACAGGAAATCAGCCCCAGCATTTT.

The CDR3 region is CASSPSAGGPREQYF. The DNA of the CDR3 is TGTGCCAGCAGCCCGTCAGCGGGAGGGCCCCGCGAGCAGTACTTC. The chain combines TRBV7-2 with TRBJ2-7, with TRBD2 matching 10 bases. The J segment lost 6 bases and the V segment lost 5 bases, leaving 10 bases of the junction unmatched. Germline V gene sequence: CDR1 SGHTA, CDR2 FQGNSA. The CDR3 loop spans 15 amino acids.

The chain combines TRBV13 with TRBJ2-2, with 7 bases lining up with TRBD1. Germline CDR1 is PRHDT and CDR2 is FYEKMQ (reference sequence). This CDR3 has 17 amino acids. Germline trimming cut 7 bases from V and 3 bases from J; bases unmatched to any gene: 14. The CDR3 coding sequence is TGTGCCAGCACTTCGGTGGGGGAACAGGGGTACACCGGGGAGCTGTTTTTT. This codes for CASTSVGEQGYTGELFF. The variable domain in full, with the rest retrieved from reference TRBV13 and TRBJ2-2, is AAGVIQSPRHLIKEKRETATLKCYPIPRHDTVYWYQQGPGQDPQFLISFYEKMQSDKGSIPDRFSAQQFSDYHSELNMSSLELGDSALYFCASTSVGEQGYTGELFFGEGSRLTVL.

V gene TRBV29-1 combines with J gene TRBJ2-7, with D possibly TRBD1 on 6 matching bases. The V and J ends lost 4 bases and 4 bases respectively, with 14 bases between them. This CDR3 is built from 13 residues. Germline CDR1 and CDR2: SQVTM and ANQGSEA. CDR3 region: CSVAAGELYEQYF. CDR3 coding DNA: TGCAGCGTTGCGGCAGGGGAACTTTACGAGCAGTACTTC.

This chain joins TRBV11-2 and TRBJ1-4; TRBD1 matches 8 bases. This CDR3 contains 18 residues. Per the germline V gene, CDR1 is SGHAT and CDR2 is FQNNGV. V was pared by 2 bases and J by 0 bases, with 8 bases of the junction left unmatched. CDR3 DNA: TGTGCCAGCAGCTTAAGACAGGGGACCGAAGCAACTAATGAAAAACTGTTTTTT. Its translation is CASSLRQGTEATNEKLFF.

The chain carries TRBV5-1 and TRBJ1-5; D is unclear. CDR3 length: 14 amino acids. Germline lookup yields CDR1 SGHRS and CDR2 YFSETQ. V lost 0 bases and J 6 bases, leaving 10 bases between the germline ends. This CDR3 reads CASSLGLEGQPQHF. The CDR3 nucleotides read TGCGCCAGCAGCTTGGGGCTCGAGGGTCAGCCCCAGCATTTT.

The rearrangement links TRBV30 to TRBJ2-2; 8 nucleotides match TRBD1. This CDR3 has 14 residues. CDR1 and CDR2 (germline): GTSNPN, SVGIG (reference sequence). V dropped 4 bases and J dropped 3; count of bases not matched to a gene: 4. The CDR3 nucleotides are TGTGCCTGGAATGTGGGACAGGACACCGGGGAGCTGTTTTTT. Residues: CAWNVGQDTGELFF.

This chain uses TRBV7-8 with TRBJ2-1; D may be TRBD2 (6 bases). The CDR3 is 15 residues long. Germline V lookup: CDR1 SGHVS, CDR2 FQNEAQ. Trimming shortened V by 1 base and J by 9 bases, and 16 bases separated the two germline ends. CDR3 DNA sequence: TGTGCCAGCAGCTTAGAGGCGGGGCCCGGGGGTGAGCAGTTCTTC. Encoded protein: CASSLEAGPGGEQFF.

The chain joins TRBV5-4 to TRBJ2-1, with 8 bases that match TRBD1. The germline CDR1 and CDR2 sequences are SGHNT and YYREEE (reference sequence). Trimming at V came to 0 bases and at J to 9 bases, leaving 5 bases not matched to a gene. The CDR3 totals 14 residues. CDR3 sequence: CASSLAGGRGEQFF. CDR3 sequence (DNA): TGTGCCAGCAGCTTGGCAGGGGGCAGGGGTGAGCAGTTCTTC.

This clone is a singleton in its sample. The V gene is TRBV15, the J gene TRBJ2-7; 9 positions match TRBD1. V shed 4 bases, J shed 6 bases, and the junction held 4 bases outside the gene matches. The CDR3 contains 13 residues. Germline V gene sequence: CDR1 LNHNV, CDR2 YYDKDF (reference sequence). CDR3 sequence reads: CATSKGQGGEQYF. In DNA, the CDR3 is TGTGCCACCAGCAAGGGACAGGGAGGCGAGCAGTACTTC.

The rearrangement links TRBV24-1 to TRBJ1-2; D ambiguous. V was cut by 4 bases and J by 10 bases, with 9 bases left in between. This CDR3 comprises 11 residues. From germline, CDR1 is KGHDR and CDR2 SFDVKD. The CDR3 here is CATSDHIHYTF. The CDR3 nucleotides are TGTGCCACCAGTGACCACATTCACTACACCTTC.

The chain employs TRBV28 and TRBJ2-7, with 9 bases fitting TRBD1. This CDR3 has 17 residues. Germline V gives CDR1 MDHEN, CDR2 SYDVKM. The V gene end was trimmed by 2 bases and the J gene end by 3 bases; junction bases not matched to a gene: 11. CDR3 protein: CASSLIGTGYRGYEQYF. The DNA for the CDR3 is TGTGCCAGCAGTTTAATCGGGACAGGGTACCGGGGCTACGAGCAGTACTTC.

The chain recombines TRBV7-2 with TRBJ1-1; D remains ambiguous. CDR1 is SGHTA and CDR2 is FQGNSA in the germline V gene. Trimming took 1 base from V and 12 from J, leaving 15 bases between them. The CDR3 length is 13 residues. CDR3 protein: CASSLDPGTRTFF. The CDR3 nucleotides are TGTGCCAGCAGCTTAGACCCAGGAACCCGGACTTTCTTT.

V usage is TRBV28 and J usage is TRBJ2-7; TRBD1 matches 9 bases. This CDR3 is 17 amino acids long. CDR1 and CDR2 (germline): MDHEN, SYDVKM. The ends lost 2 bases at V and 3 bases at J; junction bases unmatched: 11. This chain's CDR3 is CASSLGPGTGRIYEQYF. CDR3 in DNA: TGTGCCAGCAGTTTAGGGCCCGGGACAGGGAGAATCTACGAGCAGTACTTC.

The chain joins TRBV6-5 to TRBJ2-7, with 9 bases lining up with TRBD1. This CDR3 region has 15 residues. Germline CDR1 MNHEY, CDR2 SVGAGI. The V gene end was trimmed by 6 bases and the J gene end by 4 bases; junction bases not matched to a gene: 10. The CDR3 loop is CASRDISGTGYEQYF. The CDR3, as DNA: TGTGCCAGCAGAGATATATCCGGGACAGGGTACGAGCAGTACTTC.

The chain carries TRBV19 and TRBJ2-7, with D perhaps TRBD1 (6 bases). CDR1 is LNHDA, CDR2 SQIVND, per germline (reference sequence). V lost 10 bases and J 0 bases, leaving 13 bases between the germline ends. The CDR3 sequence is 13 residues long. The CDR3 here is CATLDRNSYEQYF. In nucleotides, the CDR3 is TGTGCCACCTTGGACAGAAACTCCTACGAGCAGTACTTC.

Comment on this clone: Germline and junction disagree at one end, which may indicate a read error. The chain has TRBV19 and TRBJ2-5; possible D gene TRBD2, 5 bases. Germline loops: CDR1 LNHDA, CDR2 SQIVND (reference sequence). This CDR3 has 14 amino acids. The CDR3 is CASSIRGDQEIQYF. CDR3 nucleotides: TGTGCCAGTAGTATACGGGGAGACCAAGAGATCCAGTACTTC.

The sample holds one count of this clone. The chain carries TRBV11-1 and TRBJ2-7; D is possibly TRBD1 (6 bases). The CDR3 loop spans 15 amino acids. Trimming stripped 3 bases from V and 8 bases from J, with 20 bases between. Per the germline V gene, CDR1 is SGHAT and CDR2 is FQDESV (reference sequence). CDR3 bases: TGTGCCAGCAGCTTCGGACCAGGGACAACTTTACAGCAGTACTTC. It codes for CASSFGPGTTLQQYF. The whole variable domain, remainder taken from reference TRBV11-1 and TRBJ2-7, is EAEVAQSPRYKITEKSQAVAFWCDPISGHATLYWYRQILGQGPELLVQFQDESVVDDSQLPKDRFSAERLKGVDSTLKIQPAELGDSAMYLCASSFGPGTTLQQYFGPGTRLTVT.